This TCR beta chain came from a study of OX40 agonist ivuxolimab in advanced cancers. Study at large: The group had a mean age of 60 years, ranged from roughly 20 to 80, and was around 86% male. Regarding the study as a whole: Relative to CD4+ cells, CD8+ T cells on average had more expanded clones. Certain nonresponding patients likewise had low normalized T-cell clonal expansion.

As concerns this clone: Its antigen remains unknown.

Germline CDR1 is WNHNN and CDR2 is SYGVQD (reference sequence). The V end was cut by 8 bases, the J end by 0 bases, with 17 bases between. The CDR3 consists of 16 residues. The timepoints at which blood was sampled were baseline, cycle 4 day 1, and cycle 7 day 1. Profiled with immunoSEQ multiplex PCR; TCRdb holds only in-frame clones, not every one. In the table there are approximately 90,000 clones, nearly 90% of which are singletons. The source is an adult with an advanced solid tumor such as melanoma, head and neck, liver or kidney cancer. Sequenced material: CD4+ or CD8+ T cells sorted from blood, taken in a trial of the OX40 agonist ivuxolimab. The chain recombines TRBV10-1 with TRBJ2-1; D not resolved. CDR3 protein: CASGLNSPSSYNEQFF. DNA for the CDR3: TGCGCCAGCGGATTGAACTCCCCCAGCTCCTACAATGAGCAGTTCTTC.